Each of the 20 T cell receptor beta chains below was sequenced from the same sample in a study of CD4+ T cells in melanoma. Assay: immunoSEQ multiplex PCR; the TCRdb copy retains only in-frame clones and omits some. The repertoire holds about 50,000 clones, with roughly nine tenths as singletons. Material: peripheral blood. The receptor set was obtained from a human donor with melanoma.

The rearrangement joins TRBV5-6 to TRBJ1-3; D is undetermined. The CDR3 has 14 residues. Germline loops: CDR1 SGHDT, CDR2 YYEEEE. The ends were cut back, 4 bases at V and 7 bases at J, with 15 bases in the middle. CDR3 in amino acids: CASSPNMMRNTIYF. The DNA of the CDR3 is TGTGCCAGCAGCCCAAATATGATGAGGAACACCATATATTTT.

This chain links TRBV21-1 with TRBJ1-1. TRBV21-1 is termed a pseudogene. The CDR3 is made up of 16 amino acids. CDR3 DNA: TGTGCCAGCAGCCAAAGGACTGAGGGTCGCGGCACTGAAGCTTTCTTT. It specifies CASSQRTEGRGTEAFF.

This rearrangement joins TRBV7-9 to TRBJ1-2; TRBD1 is a possible D gene (5 bases). Germline values: CDR1 SEHNR, CDR2 FQNEAQ (reference sequence). V was clipped by 5 bases and J by 8 bases, with 12 bases between them. The CDR3 is 12 amino acids. The CDR3 region is CASSLGGEGYTF. The CDR3 bases are TGTGCCAGCAGCCTCGGGGGAGAGGGCTACACCTTC.

The gene calls are TRBV10-3 and TRBJ1-2; D is unresolved. This CDR3 is 13 amino acids long. V lost 11 bases and J lost 8, with 21 bases in between. CDR1 ENHRY and CDR2 SYGVKD come from the germline V gene. Written as DNA, the CDR3 is TGTGCCGCGGCCCGTGATGAGGTGGAGGGCTACACCTTC. It is translated as CAAARDEVEGYTF.

The chain couples TRBV5-6 to TRBJ2-7; D is undetermined. The CDR3 totals 14 residues. Deletions cut 1 base from V and 3 bases from J, with 11 bases between. The V gene's germline CDR1 is SGHDT and CDR2 YYEEEE. CDR3 sequence: CASSLWSANYEQYF. CDR3 nucleotides: TGTGCCAGCAGCTTGTGGAGTGCTAACTACGAGCAGTACTTC.

The V gene is TRBV9, the J gene TRBJ2-3; D is ambiguous. V lost 0 bases to trimming and J lost 6 bases, with 2 bases between them. The CDR3 is 11 residues long. Germline CDR1 is SGDLS and CDR2 is YYNGEE. Here the CDR3 reads CASSVGDTQYF. CDR3 bases: TGTGCCAGCAGCGTAGGGGATACGCAGTATTTT.

The V and J genes are TRBV30 and TRBJ2-2; D ambiguous. The CDR3 has 13 amino acids. Trimming removed 0 bases from V and 3 bases from J, with 5 bases in between. CDR1 and CDR2 (germline): GTSNPN, SVGIG (reference sequence). The CDR3 spells CAWSVPDTGELFF. In DNA, the CDR3 is TGTGCCTGGAGTGTACCGGACACCGGGGAGCTGTTTTTT. Together with reference TRBV30 and TRBJ2-2, the CDR3 gives the full variable domain: SQTIHQWPATLVQPVGSPLSLECTVEGTSNPNLYWYRQAAGRGLQLLFYSVGIGQISSEVPQNLSASRPQDRQFILSSKKLLLSDSGFYLCAWSVPDTGELFFGEGSRLTVL.

The rearrangement links TRBV5-1 to TRBJ2-3; 8 bases map to TRBD2. The CDR3 sequence is 16 residues long. Germline CDR1 is SGHRS and CDR2 is YFSETQ. The trim removed 6 bases at V and 0 bases at J, leaving 9 bases unmatched. CDR3: CASTSGGPSSTDTQYF. The DNA of the CDR3 is TGCGCCAGCACCAGCGGGGGCCCGTCTAGCACAGATACGCAGTATTTT.

The chain has TRBV28 and TRBJ2-2, with 8 positions matching TRBD2. The CDR3 has 16 amino acids. From germline, CDR1 is MDHEN and CDR2 SYDVKM. The V and J ends lost 4 bases and 5 bases, in that order; junction bases with no gene match: 9. The CDR3 DNA reads as TGTGCCAGCAGTTCATCCGGACTAGCTCGGACCGGGGAGCTGTTTTTT. Amino acid sequence: CASSSSGLARTGELFF.

In this sample, this clone turned up once. The chain carries TRBV18 and TRBJ1-5; 7 bases map to TRBD1. There are 15 residues in the CDR3. The V and J ends lost 3 bases and 3 bases, in that order; junction bases with no gene match: 5. The germline V gene has CDR1 KGHSH and CDR2 LQKENI. For the CDR3, the DNA is TGTGCCAGCTCACCCGGACAGGTTCTCAATCAGCCCCAGCATTTT. Protein: CASSPGQVLNQPQHF.

This clone was detected only once. The chain has TRBV2 and TRBJ2-7; tentative D call: TRBD1 (6 bases). The CDR3 sequence is 13 residues long. V was pared by 2 bases and J by 4 bases, with 9 bases between. Germline-derived CDR1 and CDR2 are SNHLY and FYNNEI. As DNA, the CDR3 is TGTGCCAGCAGTGAACAGGGGATTTACGAGCAGTACTTC. Translation gives CASSEQGIYEQYF.

V and J are TRBV7-2 and TRBJ1-5; D is possibly TRBD1 (6 bases). The germline V gene has CDR1 SGHTA and CDR2 FQGNSA. The CDR3 length is 13 residues. V lost 5 bases and J lost 7, with 12 bases in between. The CDR3 coding sequence is TGTGCCAGCAGCAACAGGGCTCGGCAGCCCCAGCATTTT. Its translation: CASSNRARQPQHF.

V and J are TRBV21-1 and TRBJ1-1. TRBV21-1 is classified as a pseudogene. The CDR3 sequence is 17 residues long. The DNA of the CDR3 is TGTGCCAGCAGCTTTTATCCGGGCCCCCGAGTGGACACTGAAGCTTTCTTT. This gives the protein CASSFYPGPRVDTEAFF.

The chain uses TRBV6-5 and TRBJ1-5; weak D call: TRBD1 (6 bases). The CDR3 contains 15 residues. Germline loops: CDR1 MNHEY, CDR2 SVGAGI. Trimming took 7 bases from V and 5 from J, leaving 18 bases between them. CDR3 nucleotide sequence: TGTGCCAGCACGCCCACCACAGGGAGTCATCAGCCCCAGCATTTT. It codes for CASTPTTGSHQPQHF.

The chain recombines TRBV6-1 with TRBJ1-1; TRBD1 might be the D (6 bases). V gave up 5 bases and J gave up 2 bases, with 12 bases separating them. Germline lookup yields CDR1 MNHNS and CDR2 SASEGT. This CDR3 is 14 amino acids long. CDR3 nucleotides: TGTGCCAGCAGTATGACAGGCCCCAACACTGAAGCTTTCTTT. Encoded protein: CASSMTGPNTEAFF.

This clone was counted once. V usage is TRBV11-1 and J usage is TRBJ2-3; 8 bases align to TRBD2. Germline V gene data show CDR1 as SGHAT and CDR2 as FQDESV (reference sequence). The CDR3 sequence is 15 residues long. Trimming removed 5 bases from V and 1 base from J; junction bases left unmatched: 5. The CDR3, as DNA: TGTGCCAGCAGCGAAGGACTAGCTGGCACAGATACGCAGTATTTT. It codes for CASSEGLAGTDTQYF.

The V call is TRBV18, the J call TRBJ1-1; the match to TRBD1 covers 8 bases. The V gene end was trimmed by 1 base and the J gene end by 2 bases; junction bases not matched to a gene: 6. Germline CDR1 and CDR2: KGHSH and LQKENI. The CDR3 is 16 residues long. DNA of the CDR3: TGTGCCAGCTCACCACTCGAGACAGGGGCAAACACTGAAGCTTTCTTT. Protein product: CASSPLETGANTEAFF.

This chain uses TRBV10-3 with TRBJ1-1; TRBD1 matches 12 bases. V shed 6 bases, J shed 3 bases, and the junction held 8 bases outside the gene matches. Germline V gives CDR1 ENHRY, CDR2 SYGVKD. The CDR3 length is 16 residues. The CDR3 protein is CAIRGTGGKGDTEAFF. The CDR3 DNA reads TGTGCCATCAGGGGGACAGGGGGCAAAGGGGACACTGAAGCTTTCTTT.

This clone has only one observation. This chain joins TRBV10-3 and TRBJ1-1; D is ambiguous. This CDR3 has 17 residues. With 4 bases removed from V and 1 base from J, the gap between germline ends came to 19 bases. The germline V gene encodes CDR1 ENHRY and CDR2 SYGVKD. CDR3 sequence: CAISVSHLKVSNTEAFF. CDR3 nucleotides: TGTGCCATCAGTGTGTCCCACTTAAAGGTGTCGAACACTGAAGCTTTCTTT.

The chain's CDR3 is CASSLGTEFSYEQYF. The CDR3 DNA is TGTGCCAGCAGCCTAGGGACAGAATTTTCCTACGAGCAGTACTTC. The chain has TRBV7-2 and TRBJ2-7, with TRBD1 matching 7 bases. This CDR3 has 15 amino acids. V gave up 5 bases and J gave up 1 base; unmatched junction bases: 8. CDR1 is SGHTA, CDR2 FQGNSA, per germline.